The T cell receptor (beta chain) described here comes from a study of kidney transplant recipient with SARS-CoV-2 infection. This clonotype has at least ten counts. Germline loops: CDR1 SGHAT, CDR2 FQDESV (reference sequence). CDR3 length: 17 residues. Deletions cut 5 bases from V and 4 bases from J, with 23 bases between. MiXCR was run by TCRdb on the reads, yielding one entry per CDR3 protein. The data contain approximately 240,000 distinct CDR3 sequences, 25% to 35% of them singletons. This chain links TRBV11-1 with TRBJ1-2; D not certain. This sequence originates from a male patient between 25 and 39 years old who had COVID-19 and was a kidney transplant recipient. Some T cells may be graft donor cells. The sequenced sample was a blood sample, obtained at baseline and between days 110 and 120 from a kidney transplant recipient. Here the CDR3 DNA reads TGTGCCAGCAGCGACACTTATAAGGCTGGAAAGACCTATGGCTACACCTTC. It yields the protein CASSDTYKAGKTYGYTF.